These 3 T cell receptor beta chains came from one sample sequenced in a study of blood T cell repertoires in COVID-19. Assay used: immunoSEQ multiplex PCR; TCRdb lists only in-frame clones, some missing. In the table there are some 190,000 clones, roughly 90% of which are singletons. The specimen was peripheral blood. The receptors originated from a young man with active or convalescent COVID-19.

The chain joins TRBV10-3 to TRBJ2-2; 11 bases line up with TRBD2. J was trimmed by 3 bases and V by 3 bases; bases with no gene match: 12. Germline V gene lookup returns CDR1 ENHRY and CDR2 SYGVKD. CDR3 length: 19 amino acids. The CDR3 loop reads CAISEQTSGDAQDTGELFF. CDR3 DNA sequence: TGTGCCATCAGTGAACAGACTAGCGGGGATGCTCAGGACACCGGGGAGCTGTTTTTT.

The CDR3 loop reads CASSGDTYGYTF. CDR3 DNA sequence: TGTGCCAGCTCGGGGGACACATATGGCTACACCTTC. The chain combines TRBV18 with TRBJ1-2, with D maybe TRBD1 (6 bases). Trimming stripped 6 bases from V and 5 bases from J, with 10 bases between. The germline V gene encodes CDR1 KGHSH and CDR2 LQKENI. The CDR3 is 12 amino acids. The variable domain in full, with the rest retrieved from reference TRBV18 and TRBJ1-2, is NAGVMQNPRHLVRRRGQEARLRCSPMKGHSHVYWYRQLPEEGLKFMVYLQKENIIDESGMPKERFSAEFPKEGPSILRIQQVVRGDSAAYFCASSGDTYGYTFGSGTRLTVV.

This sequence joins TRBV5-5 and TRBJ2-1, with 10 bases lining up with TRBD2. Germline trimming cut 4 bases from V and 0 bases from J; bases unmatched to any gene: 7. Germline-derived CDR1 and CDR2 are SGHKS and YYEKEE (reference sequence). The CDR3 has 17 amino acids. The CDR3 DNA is TGTGCCAGCAGCCCCTGGACTAGCGGACGCTCCTACAATGAGCAGTTCTTC. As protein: CASSPWTSGRSYNEQFF. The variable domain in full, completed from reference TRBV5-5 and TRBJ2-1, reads DAGVTQSPTHLIKTRGQQVTLRCSPISGHKSVSWYQQVLGQGPQFIFQYYEKEERGRGNFPDRFSARQFPNYSSELNVNALLLGDSALYLCASSPWTSGRSYNEQFFGPGTRLTVL.